These 10 T cell receptor beta chains came from one sample sequenced in a study of CD8 T cells in ankylosing spondylitis (dated by TCRdb to 2016 to 2017). What these receptors recognize is not known. The full study reports these points: A TCR beta motif of eight highly homologous amino acid variants appeared characteristic of blood from ankylosing spondylitis patients.

Libraries were prepared through 5' RACE. TCRdb records Illumina HiSeq 2500 as the sequencer. TCRdb handled the public reads itself, with Q25 trimming in fastp and clone calling in MiXCR, and kept productive beta chains. All rows with the same CDR3 protein become a single entry with the most common DNA and genes. This sample gives some 450,000 distinct CDR3 sequences in total; 17% of them show up just once. The ten largest make up 0.85% to 1.3% of the sample. Sequencing used blood, either unsorted or a sorted T cell fraction (not recorded which). The receptors here all came from a male donor with ankylosing spondylitis.

At least ten counts were recorded for this clonotype. The chain has TRBV12-3 or TRBV12-4 and TRBJ2-1; D unresolved. Trimming took 5 bases from V and 9 from J, leaving 35 bases between them. This CDR3 has 20 residues. The CDR3 nucleotides are TGTGCCAGCAGTCACCGGCCTATGCTCTCAGGAGACCGGTTTTATGGTGAGCAGTTCTTC. This codes for CASSHRPMLSGDRFYGEQFF.

V usage is TRBV20-1 and J usage is TRBJ2-1; perhaps TRBD2 as D (6 bases). CDR1 and CDR2 (germline): DFQATT, SNEGSKA (reference sequence). The V end lost 6 bases, the J end lost 2 bases, and 11 bases lay between the germline ends. The CDR3 is 13 residues long. The CDR3 bases are TGCAGTGCCCGCGGGAAGGCCTACAATGAGCAGTTCTTC. Translation gives CSARGKAYNEQFF.

This clonotype was observed many times. This rearrangement joins TRBV25-1 to TRBJ1-1, with D hard to call. The CDR3 has 15 residues. Germline CDR1 reads MGHDK; CDR2 reads SYGVNS. V lost 4 bases, J lost 4 bases, and 16 bases lay in between. CDR3 loop: CASSGEGGLSTEAFF. In nucleotides, the CDR3 is TGTGCCAGCAGTGGGGAGGGCGGGCTTAGCACTGAAGCTTTCTTT.

Only a few counts were recorded for this clonotype. The V and J genes are TRBV7-2 and TRBJ2-1; the match to TRBD2 covers 9 bases. Germline CDR1 SGHTA, CDR2 FQGNSA. The CDR3 has 12 amino acids. V dropped 6 bases and J dropped 11; count of bases not matched to a gene: 5. CDR3 bases: TGTGCCAGCAGACCACTAGCGGGCCAGCAGTTCTTC. Translation gives CASRPLAGQQFF.

In its sample, this clonotype was seen a few times. The chain is built from TRBV12-3 or TRBV12-4 and TRBJ1-1, with D unclear. The CDR3 covers 15 residues. Trimming removed 5 bases from V and 3 bases from J, with 16 bases in between. In DNA, the CDR3 is TGTGCCAGCAGTCCCCGGACCTTAGGAGACACTGAAGCTTTCTTT. This codes for CASSPRTLGDTEAFF.

This sequence joins TRBV21-1 and TRBJ2-1. TRBV21-1 is given as a pseudogene. The CDR3 spans 13 residues. The CDR3 sequence is CASNPSTDNEQFF. CDR3 DNA: TGTGCCAGCAACCCTTCTACCGACAATGAGCAGTTCTTC.

This clonotype was observed a few times. The rearrangement joins TRBV7-9 to TRBJ2-1; D call uncertain. Trimming took off 7 bases at V and 11 bases at J, with 18 bases between the two ends. This CDR3 region has 13 residues. Germline CDR1 SEHNR, CDR2 FQNEAQ (reference sequence). CDR3 DNA sequence: TGTGCCAGCAAGGAGACCCGGACGTTAAAGCAGTTCTTC. Protein sequence: CASKETRTLKQFF.

The J gene is TRBJ1-5, the V gene TRBV19, with TRBD1 as a possible D gene (6 bases). The CDR3 length is 15 residues. The germline V gene has CDR1 LNHDA and CDR2 SQIVND (reference sequence). The ends were cut back, 6 bases at V and 5 bases at J, with 17 bases in the middle. The chain's CDR3 is CASRFGGGWDQPQHF. CDR3 coding DNA: TGTGCCAGTAGATTTGGAGGGGGTTGGGATCAGCCCCAGCATTTT.

This clonotype turned up a few times. The chain couples TRBV5-6 to TRBJ2-1; TRBD2 matches 7 bases. This CDR3 has 14 amino acids. CDR1 is SGHDT, CDR2 YYEEEE, per germline. J was trimmed by 4 bases and V by 4 bases; bases with no gene match: 5. The CDR3, as DNA: TGTGCCAGCAGCCTTGCCGGGAGGTACAATGAGCAGTTCTTC. Translating gives CASSLAGRYNEQFF.

The sample holds many counts of this clonotype. This chain links TRBV4-2 with TRBJ2-1; the D is unclear. The length of the CDR3 is 16 residues. V was cut by 0 bases and J by 0 bases, with 9 bases left in between. The germline gives CDR1 LGHNA, CDR2 YNFKEQ. The CDR3 DNA sequence: TGTGCCAGCAGCCAAGATGGGGTGACCTCCTACAATGAGCAGTTCTTC. This translates into CASSQDGVTSYNEQFF.